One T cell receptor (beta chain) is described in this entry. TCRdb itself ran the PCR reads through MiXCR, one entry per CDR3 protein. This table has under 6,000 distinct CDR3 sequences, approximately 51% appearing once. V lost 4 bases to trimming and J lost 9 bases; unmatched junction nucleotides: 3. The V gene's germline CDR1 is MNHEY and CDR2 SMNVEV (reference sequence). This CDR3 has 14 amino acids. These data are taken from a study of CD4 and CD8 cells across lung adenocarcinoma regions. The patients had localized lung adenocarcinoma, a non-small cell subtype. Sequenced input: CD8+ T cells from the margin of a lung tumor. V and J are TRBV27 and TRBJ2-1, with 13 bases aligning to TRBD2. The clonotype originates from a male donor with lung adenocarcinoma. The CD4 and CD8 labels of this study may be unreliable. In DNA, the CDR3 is TGTGCCAGCAGTTCGGGACTAGCGGGGAGTGAGCAGTTCTTC. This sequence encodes CASSSGLAGSEQFF.